The table lists the clone carrying this T cell receptor (beta chain) with a few counts. Its antigen remains unidentified. Primers for the PCR totalled 60 Vbeta and 13 Jbeta. Assay used: immunoSEQ multiplex PCR; TCRdb lists only in-frame clones, some missing. In the table there are 200,000 to 250,000 clones, 65% to 90% of which are singletons. These data are taken from a study of cytomegalovirus exposure and HLA in healthy donors. Study-wide points: Accurate prediction of HLA-A and HLA-B alleles (for most subjects) was reportedly achieved from TCR beta sequences. Later work found that TCR association rates differed between HLA loci; DRB1 had the most and HLA-C the fewest.

The source is a girl aged 10-17 years in good health and CMV-seronegative. Material: PBMCs.

The CDR3 protein is CASSRQGARMNTEAFF. For the CDR3, the DNA is TGTGCCAGCAGCCGACAGGGGGCGCGTATGAACACTGAAGCTTTCTTT. The chain uses TRBV5-4 and TRBJ1-1, with TRBD1 identical over 10 bases. Trimming at V came to 4 bases and at J to 0 bases, leaving 6 bases not matched to a gene. CDR3 length: 16 residues. Germline assignment: CDR1 SGHNT and CDR2 YYREEE (reference sequence).